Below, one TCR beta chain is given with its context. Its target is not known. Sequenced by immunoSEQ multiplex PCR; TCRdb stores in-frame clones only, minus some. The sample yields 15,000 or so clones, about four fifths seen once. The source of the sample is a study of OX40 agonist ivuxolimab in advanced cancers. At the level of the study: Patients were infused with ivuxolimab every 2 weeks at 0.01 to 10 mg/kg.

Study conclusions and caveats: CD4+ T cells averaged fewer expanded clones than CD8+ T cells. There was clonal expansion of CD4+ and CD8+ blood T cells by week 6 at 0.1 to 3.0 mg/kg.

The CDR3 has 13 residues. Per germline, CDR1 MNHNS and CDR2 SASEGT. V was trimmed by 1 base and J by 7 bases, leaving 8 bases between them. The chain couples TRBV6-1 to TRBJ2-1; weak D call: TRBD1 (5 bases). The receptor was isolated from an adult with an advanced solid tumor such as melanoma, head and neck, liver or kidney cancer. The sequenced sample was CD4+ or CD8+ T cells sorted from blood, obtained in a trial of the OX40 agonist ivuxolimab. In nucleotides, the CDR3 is TGTGCCAGCAGTGAAGAGGCAGGGAATGAGCAGTTCTTC. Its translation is CASSEEAGNEQFF.